The 15 T cell receptor beta chains listed next were all sequenced from one sample in a study of shared clonotypes between healthy human individuals. Assay used: immunoSEQ multiplex PCR; TCRdb lists only in-frame clones, some missing. The sample carries under 2.5 million clones, about nine tenths recorded once. The sample was naive CD4+ T cells from PBMCs. Subset of the sample: CD45RA+ positively selected. The receptors shown here come from a man aged 18-30 years in good health. Some clones in this sample may be carry-over from other donors' samples.

This chain connects TRBV5-1 to TRBJ1-2; TRBD1 agrees at 10 bases. J gave up 4 bases and V 4 bases, and 7 bases lay outside the gene matches. The CDR3 is 15 residues long. CDR1 is SGHRS and CDR2 is YFSETQ in the germline V gene. The CDR3 DNA reads as TGCGCCAGCAGCACGAGACAGGGGGCGCGCTATGGCTACACCTTC. It is translated as CASSTRQGARYGYTF. The entire variable domain, with the rest obtained from reference TRBV5-1 and TRBJ1-2, is as follows: KAGVTQTPRYLIKTRGQQVTLSCSPISGHRSVSWYQQTPGQGLQFLFEYFSETQRNKGNFPGRFSGRQFSNSRSEMNVSTLELGDSALYLCASSTRQGARYGYTFGSGTRLTVV.

The CDR3 sequence: CAWSVRARLNEKLFF. CDR3 DNA sequence: TGTGCCTGGAGTGTACGGGCCAGATTAAATGAAAAACTGTTTTTT. V and J are TRBV30 and TRBJ1-4; D is uncertain. Between the trimmed V and J ends, which lost 0 bases and 5 bases, there was a span of 13 bases. The CDR3 is 15 residues long. Germline V lookup: CDR1 GTSNPN, CDR2 SVGIG (reference sequence).

A remark on this clone: Other DNA sequences within the sample encode an identical CDR3. Here the CDR3 reads CASSGGTANTGELFF. CDR3 nucleotide sequence: TGCGCCAGCAGCGGCGGGACAGCTAACACCGGGGAGCTGTTTTTT. V gene TRBV5-1 combines with J gene TRBJ2-2; D possibly corresponds to TRBD1 (7 bases). Trimming shortened V by 4 bases and J by 2 bases, and 12 bases separated the two germline ends. CDR1 is SGHRS, CDR2 YFSETQ, per germline. The CDR3 has 15 amino acids. The complete variable domain, with remaining parts taken from reference TRBV5-1 and TRBJ2-2, reads KAGVTQTPRYLIKTRGQQVTLSCSPISGHRSVSWYQQTPGQGLQFLFEYFSETQRNKGNFPGRFSGRQFSNSRSEMNVSTLELGDSALYLCASSGGTANTGELFFGEGSRLTVL.

The chain combines TRBV5-1 with TRBJ2-7, with a tentative D call TRBD2 (6 bases). Germline V lookup: CDR1 SGHRS, CDR2 YFSETQ. There are 14 residues in the CDR3. V was trimmed by 4 bases and J by 7 bases, leaving 18 bases between them. CDR3: CASSPGRGTQEQYF. As DNA, the CDR3 is TGCGCCAGCAGCCCGGGGCGCGGGACTCAAGAGCAGTACTTC. The full variable domain, completed using reference TRBV5-1 and TRBJ2-7, is KAGVTQTPRYLIKTRGQQVTLSCSPISGHRSVSWYQQTPGQGLQFLFEYFSETQRNKGNFPGRFSGRQFSNSRSEMNVSTLELGDSALYLCASSPGRGTQEQYFGPGTRLTVT.

The chain carries TRBV2 and TRBJ2-7; perhaps D is TRBD1 or TRBD2 (6 bases each). Germline CDR1 is SNHLY and CDR2 is FYNNEI. This CDR3 has 13 residues. V was pared by 2 bases and J by 6 bases, with 11 bases between. CDR3 DNA sequence: TGTGCCAGCAGTGAATCCGGGGGCGGCGAGCAGTACTTC. It encodes CASSESGGGEQYF.

For this clone: Other DNA sequences within the sample encode an identical CDR3. This chain connects TRBV27 to TRBJ2-5, with a possible D match to TRBD1 (5 bases). This CDR3 has 14 residues. V was trimmed by 0 bases and J by 2 bases, leaving 7 bases between them. CDR1 and CDR2 (germline): MNHEY, SMNVEV (reference sequence). The CDR3 sequence: CASSLSRQQETQYF. In DNA, the CDR3 is TGTGCCAGCAGTTTATCTCGACAGCAAGAGACCCAGTACTTC.

The V and J genes are TRBV5-1 and TRBJ2-3, with a weak D call TRBD1 (5 bases). V lost 4 bases and J 4 bases, leaving 10 bases between the germline ends. Looked up from germline, CDR1 is SGHRS and CDR2 is YFSETQ. The CDR3 consists of 13 residues. CDR3 coding DNA: TGCGCCAGCAGCCAGGGTGGGCCAGATACGCAGTATTTT. Protein product: CASSQGGPDTQYF.

This sequence joins TRBV7-8 and TRBJ1-5; TRBD1 might be the D (5 bases). The V end was cut by 6 bases, the J end by 5 bases, with 14 bases between. Germline loops: CDR1 SGHVS, CDR2 FQNEAQ. CDR3 length: 14 residues. This chain's CDR3 is CASRRTIGYQPQHF. CDR3 DNA: TGTGCCAGCAGGCGGACAATAGGATATCAGCCCCAGCATTTT.

This chain connects TRBV4-1 to TRBJ2-7, with D uncertain. V was shortened by 2 bases and J by 2 bases, with 13 bases between the two germline ends. The CDR3 runs to 15 residues. Looked up from germline, CDR1 is MGHRA and CDR2 is YSYEKL. The CDR3 coding sequence is TGCGCCAGCAGCCAAAAGAACGTCCAAACCTACGAGCAGTACTTC. The encoded protein is CASSQKNVQTYEQYF.

The rearrangement joins TRBV28 to TRBJ1-1; D gene uncertain. The CDR3 is 16 amino acids. V shed 4 bases and J shed 0 bases, with 15 bases lying between them. CDR1 and CDR2 from the germline V gene are MDHEN and SYDVKM. CDR3 residues: CASSSKRNLMNTEAFF. The CDR3 DNA follows: TGTGCCAGCAGTTCTAAGCGGAACCTTATGAACACTGAAGCTTTCTTT.

The chain carries TRBV5-1 and TRBJ2-7; 8 bases line up with TRBD2. The CDR3 length is 15 residues. Germline V gene data show CDR1 as SGHRS and CDR2 as YFSETQ. V lost 1 base and J lost 5; bases outside the gene matches: 8. The CDR3 loop is CASSLRREGPNEQYF. In DNA, the CDR3 is TGCGCCAGCAGCTTGCGACGGGAGGGACCAAACGAGCAGTACTTC.

V gene TRBV29-1 combines with J gene TRBJ2-5, with a tentative D call TRBD2 (7 bases). The assigned J gene may be wrong: the sequence end matches TRBJ2-7 better. CDR3 length: 12 amino acids. The germline V gene has CDR1 SQVTM and CDR2 ANQGSEA. The CDR3 coding sequence is TGCAGCATCCGGGGGGCGCCCTACGAGCAGTACTTC. It translates to CSIRGAPYEQYF.

The genes are TRBV27 and TRBJ1-5; D is undetermined. Germline V gene sequence: CDR1 MNHEY, CDR2 SMNVEV (reference sequence). This CDR3 has 11 amino acids. V was pared by 6 bases and J by 7 bases, with 7 bases between. DNA of the CDR3: TGTGCCAGCAGATCCCTCCAGCCCCAGCATTTT. Encoded protein: CASRSLQPQHF.

The rearrangement uses TRBV15 and TRBJ2-1; D unclear. Germline V lookup: CDR1 LNHNV, CDR2 YYDKDF (reference sequence). V was shortened by 3 bases and J by 6 bases, with 15 bases between the two germline ends. This CDR3 region has 15 residues. For the CDR3, the DNA is TGTGCCACCAGCAGCGTAAGCAGGAGTAGCAATGAGCAGTTCTTC. Residues: CATSSVSRSSNEQFF.

This clone turned up a few times. This chain connects TRBV2 to TRBJ1-5, with D possibly TRBD1 on 5 matching bases. Trimming stripped 6 bases from V and 4 bases from J, with 13 bases between. The CDR3 is 14 residues long. CDR1 and CDR2 (germline): SNHLY, FYNNEI. The CDR3 is CASRGTAKNQPQHF. In DNA form, the CDR3 reads TGTGCCAGCAGAGGGACGGCAAAAAATCAGCCCCAGCATTTT.